The clone carrying this TCR beta chain was detected a few times. TCRdb used MiXCR to reprocess the RT-PCR reads, holding one entry per CDR3 protein. The data show around 700,000 distinct CDR3 sequences, 14% seen once. CDR3 size: 13 residues. The germline V gene encodes CDR1 ENHRY and CDR2 SYGVKD. V was pared by 5 bases and J by 5 bases, with 3 bases of the junction left unmatched. This chain links TRBV10-3 with TRBJ2-7, with 10 bases that match TRBD1. The receptor comes from a female donor in good health, serving as a healthy control. The sequenced sample consisted of memory CD4+ T cells from blood. This chain's CDR3 is CAISPGQGNEQYF. CDR3 coding DNA: TGTGCCATCAGTCCGGGACAGGGGAACGAGCAGTACTTC.